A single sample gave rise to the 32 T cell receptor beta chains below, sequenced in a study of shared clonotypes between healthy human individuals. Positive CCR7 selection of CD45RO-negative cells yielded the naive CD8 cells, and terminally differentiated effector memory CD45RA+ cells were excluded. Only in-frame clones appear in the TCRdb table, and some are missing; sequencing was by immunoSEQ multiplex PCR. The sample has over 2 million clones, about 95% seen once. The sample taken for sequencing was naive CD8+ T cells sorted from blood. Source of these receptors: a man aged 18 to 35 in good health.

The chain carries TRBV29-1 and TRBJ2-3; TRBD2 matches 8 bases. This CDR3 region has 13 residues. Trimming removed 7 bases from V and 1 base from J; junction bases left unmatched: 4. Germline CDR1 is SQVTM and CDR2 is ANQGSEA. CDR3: CSGISGGTDTQYF. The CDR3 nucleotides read TGCAGCGGCATTAGCGGGGGCACAGATACGCAGTATTTT.

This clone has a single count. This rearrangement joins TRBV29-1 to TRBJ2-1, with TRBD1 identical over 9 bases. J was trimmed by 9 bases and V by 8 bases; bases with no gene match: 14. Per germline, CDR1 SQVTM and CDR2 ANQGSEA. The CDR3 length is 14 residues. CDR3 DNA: TGCAGCTGCGCCGGGACAGGGTCTTTTGGTGAGCAGTTCTTC. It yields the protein CSCAGTGSFGEQFF.

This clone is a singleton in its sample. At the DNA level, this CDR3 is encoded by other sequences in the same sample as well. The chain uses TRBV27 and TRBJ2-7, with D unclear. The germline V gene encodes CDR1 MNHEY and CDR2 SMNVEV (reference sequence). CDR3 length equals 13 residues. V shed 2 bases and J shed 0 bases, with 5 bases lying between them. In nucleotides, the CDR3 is TGTGCCAGCAGTTTAATAGGCTCCTACGAGCAGTACTTC. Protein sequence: CASSLIGSYEQYF.

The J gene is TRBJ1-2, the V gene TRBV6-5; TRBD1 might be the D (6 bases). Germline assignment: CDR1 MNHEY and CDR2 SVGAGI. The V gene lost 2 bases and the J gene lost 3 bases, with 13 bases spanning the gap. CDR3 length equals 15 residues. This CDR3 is CASSYVGEGDYGYTF. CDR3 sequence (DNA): TGTGCCAGCAGTTACGTGGGGGAGGGGGACTATGGCTACACCTTC.

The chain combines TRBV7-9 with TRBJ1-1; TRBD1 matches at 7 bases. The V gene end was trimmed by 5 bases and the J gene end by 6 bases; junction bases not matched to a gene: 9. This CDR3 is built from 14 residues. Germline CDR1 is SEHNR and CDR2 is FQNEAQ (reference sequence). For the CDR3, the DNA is TGTGCCAGCAGCCGACCAGACAGGGCCGCTGAAGCTTTCTTT. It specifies CASSRPDRAAEAFF.

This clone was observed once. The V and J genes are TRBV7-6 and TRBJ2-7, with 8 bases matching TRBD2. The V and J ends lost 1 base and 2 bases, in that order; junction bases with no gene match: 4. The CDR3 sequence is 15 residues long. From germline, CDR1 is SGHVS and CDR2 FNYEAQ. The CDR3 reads CASSLGGGPPYEQYF. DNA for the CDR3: TGTGCCAGCAGCTTAGGCGGGGGGCCCCCCTACGAGCAGTACTTC.

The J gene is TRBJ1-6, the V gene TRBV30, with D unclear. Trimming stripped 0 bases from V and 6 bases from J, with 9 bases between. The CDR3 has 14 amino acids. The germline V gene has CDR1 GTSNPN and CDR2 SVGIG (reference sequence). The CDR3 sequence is CAWSVDTSNSPLHF. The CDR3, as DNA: TGTGCCTGGAGTGTAGATACTTCTAATTCACCCCTCCACTTT.

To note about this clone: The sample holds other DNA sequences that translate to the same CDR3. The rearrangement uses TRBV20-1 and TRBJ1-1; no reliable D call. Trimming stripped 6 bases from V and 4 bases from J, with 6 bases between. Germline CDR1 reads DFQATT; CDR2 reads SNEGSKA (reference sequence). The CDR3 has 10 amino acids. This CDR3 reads CSARGTEAFF. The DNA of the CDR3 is TGCAGTGCACGAGGCACTGAAGCTTTCTTT.

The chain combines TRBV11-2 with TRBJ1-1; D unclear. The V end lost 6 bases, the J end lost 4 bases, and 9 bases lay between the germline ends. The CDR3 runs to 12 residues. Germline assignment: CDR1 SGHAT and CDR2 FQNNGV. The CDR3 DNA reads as TGTGCCAGCAGTCAAGGCGGCACTGAAGCTTTCTTT. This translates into CASSQGGTEAFF. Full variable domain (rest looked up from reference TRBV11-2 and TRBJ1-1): EAGVAQSPRYKIIEKRQSVAFWCNPISGHATLYWYQQILGQGPKLLIQFQNNGVVDDSQLPKDRFSAERLKGVDSTLKIQPAKLEDSAVYLCASSQGGTEAFFGQGTRLTVV.

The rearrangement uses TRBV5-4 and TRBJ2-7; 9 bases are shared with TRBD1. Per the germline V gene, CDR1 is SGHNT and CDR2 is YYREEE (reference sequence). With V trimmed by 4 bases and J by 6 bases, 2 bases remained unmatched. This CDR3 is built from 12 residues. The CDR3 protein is CASSRTGVEQYF. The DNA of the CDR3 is TGTGCCAGCAGCCGGACAGGGGTCGAGCAGTACTTC.

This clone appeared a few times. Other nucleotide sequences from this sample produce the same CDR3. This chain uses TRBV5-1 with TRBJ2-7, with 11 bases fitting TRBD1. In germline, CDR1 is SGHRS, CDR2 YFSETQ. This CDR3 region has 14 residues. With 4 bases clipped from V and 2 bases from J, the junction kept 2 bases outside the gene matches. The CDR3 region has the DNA TGCGCCAGCAGCCTGGGACAGGGGGCCTACGAGCAGTACTTC. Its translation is CASSLGQGAYEQYF.

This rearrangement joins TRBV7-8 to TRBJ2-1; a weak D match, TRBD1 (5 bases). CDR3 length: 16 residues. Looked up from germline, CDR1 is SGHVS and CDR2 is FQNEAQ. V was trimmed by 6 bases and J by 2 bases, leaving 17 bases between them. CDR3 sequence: CASRYSGASPYNEQFF. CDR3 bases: TGTGCCAGCAGGTATAGTGGGGCCTCCCCCTACAATGAGCAGTTCTTC.

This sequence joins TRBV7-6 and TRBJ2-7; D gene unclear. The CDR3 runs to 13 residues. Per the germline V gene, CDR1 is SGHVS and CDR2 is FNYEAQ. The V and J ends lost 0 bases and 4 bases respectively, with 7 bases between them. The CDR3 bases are TGTGCCAGCAGCTTAGCTCAGGAATACGAGCAGTACTTC. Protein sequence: CASSLAQEYEQYF.

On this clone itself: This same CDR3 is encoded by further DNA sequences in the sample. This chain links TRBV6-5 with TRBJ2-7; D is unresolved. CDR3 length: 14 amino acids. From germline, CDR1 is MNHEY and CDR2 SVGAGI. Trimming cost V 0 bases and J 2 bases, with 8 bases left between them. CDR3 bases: TGTGCCAGCAGTTACTCGGCGGAAACCTACGAGCAGTACTTC. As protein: CASSYSAETYEQYF.

In DNA form, the CDR3 reads TGTGCCAGTAGCTTCGTCCGGGACATCGGCCAGGTCGCTAATGAAAAACTGTTTTTT. Its protein is CASSFVRDIGQVANEKLFF. The V and J genes are TRBV19 and TRBJ1-4, with a weak D call TRBD1 (6 bases). V was trimmed by 6 bases and J by 3 bases, leaving 26 bases between them. The CDR3 length is 19 residues. CDR1 LNHDA and CDR2 SQIVND come from the germline V gene (reference sequence).

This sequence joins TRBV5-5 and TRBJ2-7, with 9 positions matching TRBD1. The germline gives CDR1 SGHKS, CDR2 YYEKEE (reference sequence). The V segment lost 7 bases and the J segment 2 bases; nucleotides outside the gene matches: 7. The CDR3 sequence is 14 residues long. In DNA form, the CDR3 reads TGTGCCAGCTACCCCGGGACAGGGCCCTACGAGCAGTACTTC. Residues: CASYPGTGPYEQYF. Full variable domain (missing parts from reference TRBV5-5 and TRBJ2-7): DAGVTQSPTHLIKTRGQQVTLRCSPISGHKSVSWYQQVLGQGPQFIFQYYEKEERGRGNFPDRFSARQFPNYSSELNVNALLLGDSALYLCASYPGTGPYEQYFGPGTRLTVT.

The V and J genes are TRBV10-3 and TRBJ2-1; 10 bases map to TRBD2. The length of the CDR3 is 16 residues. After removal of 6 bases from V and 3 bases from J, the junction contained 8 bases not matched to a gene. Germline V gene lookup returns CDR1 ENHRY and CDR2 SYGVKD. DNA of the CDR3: TGTGCCATCAGGGCTAGCGGGAGAAGTTTCTACAATGAGCAGTTCTTC. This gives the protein CAIRASGRSFYNEQFF.

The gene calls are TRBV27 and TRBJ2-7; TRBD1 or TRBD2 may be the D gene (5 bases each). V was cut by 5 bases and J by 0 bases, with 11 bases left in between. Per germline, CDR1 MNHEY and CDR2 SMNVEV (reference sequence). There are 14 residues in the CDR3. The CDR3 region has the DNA TGTGCCAGCAGTAGATCAGGGAGCTCCTACGAGCAGTACTTC. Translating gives CASSRSGSSYEQYF.

Here the CDR3 reads CASSYIGGAEEQYF. The CDR3 nucleotides read TGTGCCAGCAGTTACATCGGCGGGGCGGAGGAGCAGTACTTC. The chain carries TRBV6-5 and TRBJ2-7, with D possibly matching TRBD2 (6 bases). Per the germline V gene, CDR1 is MNHEY and CDR2 is SVGAGI. This CDR3 is 14 amino acids long. The V end was cut by 2 bases, the J end by 7 bases, with 15 bases between.

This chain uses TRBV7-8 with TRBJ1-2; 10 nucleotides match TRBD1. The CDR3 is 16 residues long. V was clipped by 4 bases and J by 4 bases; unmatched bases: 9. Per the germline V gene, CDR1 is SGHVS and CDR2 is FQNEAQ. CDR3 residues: CASSSETGGVTYGYTF. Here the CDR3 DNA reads TGTGCCAGCAGCTCAGAGACAGGGGGCGTTACCTATGGCTACACCTTC.

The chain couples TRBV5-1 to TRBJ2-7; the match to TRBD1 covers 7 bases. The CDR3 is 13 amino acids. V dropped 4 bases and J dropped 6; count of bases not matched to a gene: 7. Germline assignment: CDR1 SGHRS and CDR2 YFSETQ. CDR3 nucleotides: TGCGCCAGCAGCCAGGACAGGACCGGCGAGCAGTACTTC. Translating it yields CASSQDRTGEQYF.

CDR3 region: CASSWVGPDNEQFF. The CDR3 coding sequence is TGTGCCAGCAGTTGGGTGGGACCAGACAATGAGCAGTTCTTC. The chain combines TRBV27 with TRBJ2-1; D might be TRBD1 or TRBD2, each matching 5 bases. The germline V and J ends were trimmed by 4 bases and 5 bases, with 12 bases remaining between them. CDR3 size: 14 residues. Germline V gene sequence: CDR1 MNHEY, CDR2 SMNVEV (reference sequence).

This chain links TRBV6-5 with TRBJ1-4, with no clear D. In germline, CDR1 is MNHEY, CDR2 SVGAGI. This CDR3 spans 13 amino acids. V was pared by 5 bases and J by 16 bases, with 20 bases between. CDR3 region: CASSHTPMGPAFF. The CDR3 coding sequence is TGTGCCAGCAGTCACACACCAATGGGTCCTGCGTTTTTT.

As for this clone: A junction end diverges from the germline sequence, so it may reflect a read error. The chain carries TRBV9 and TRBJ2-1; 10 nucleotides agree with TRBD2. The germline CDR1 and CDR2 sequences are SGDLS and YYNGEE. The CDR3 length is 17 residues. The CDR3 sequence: CASSVGPKRGGYIEQFF. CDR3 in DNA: TGTGCCAGCAGCGTAGGCCCCAAGCGGGGGGGTTACATTGAGCAGTTCTTC.

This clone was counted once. CDR3 in amino acids: CASSPALSSGNTIYF. CDR3 DNA: TGTGCCAGCAGCCCGGCATTGAGCTCTGGAAACACCATATATTTT. The chain recombines TRBV7-9 with TRBJ1-3, with D unresolved. Germline CDR1 is SEHNR and CDR2 is FQNEAQ (reference sequence). This CDR3 spans 15 amino acids. V was trimmed by 5 bases and J by 0 bases, leaving 11 bases between them.

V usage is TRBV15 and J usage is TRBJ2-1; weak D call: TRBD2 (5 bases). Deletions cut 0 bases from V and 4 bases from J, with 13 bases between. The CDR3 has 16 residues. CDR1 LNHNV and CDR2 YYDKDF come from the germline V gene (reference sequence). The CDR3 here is CATSRDGVAPYNEQFF. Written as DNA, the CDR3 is TGTGCCACCAGCAGAGATGGAGTAGCGCCTTACAATGAGCAGTTCTTC.

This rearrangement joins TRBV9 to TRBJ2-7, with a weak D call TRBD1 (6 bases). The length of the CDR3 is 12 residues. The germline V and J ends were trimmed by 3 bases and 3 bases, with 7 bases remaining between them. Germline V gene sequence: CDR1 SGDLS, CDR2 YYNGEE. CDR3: CASSAGDYEQYF. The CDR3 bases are TGTGCCAGCAGCGCAGGGGACTACGAGCAGTACTTC.

The CDR3 region is CAWSVLWDSGNTIYF. For the CDR3, the DNA is TGTGCCTGGAGTGTCCTTTGGGACTCTGGAAACACCATATATTTT. V gene TRBV30 combines with J gene TRBJ1-3; no definite D call. The germline V and J ends were trimmed by 0 bases and 0 bases, with 9 bases remaining between them. The CDR3 has 15 amino acids. Germline CDR1 reads GTSNPN; CDR2 reads SVGIG (reference sequence).

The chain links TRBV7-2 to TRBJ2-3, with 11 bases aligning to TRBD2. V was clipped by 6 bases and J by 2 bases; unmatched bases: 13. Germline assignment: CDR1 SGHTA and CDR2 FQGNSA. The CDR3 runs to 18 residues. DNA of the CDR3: TGTGCCAGCAGTTCCCTCAATTTAGCGGGAGGGGACACAGATACGCAGTATTTT. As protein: CASSSLNLAGGDTDTQYF.

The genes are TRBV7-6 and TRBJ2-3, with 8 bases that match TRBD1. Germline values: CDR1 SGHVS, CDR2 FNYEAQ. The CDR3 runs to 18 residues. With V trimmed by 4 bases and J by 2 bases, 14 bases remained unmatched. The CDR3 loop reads CASSSERSGQGYTDTQYF. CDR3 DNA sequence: TGTGCCAGCAGCTCTGAACGATCTGGACAGGGATACACAGATACGCAGTATTTT.

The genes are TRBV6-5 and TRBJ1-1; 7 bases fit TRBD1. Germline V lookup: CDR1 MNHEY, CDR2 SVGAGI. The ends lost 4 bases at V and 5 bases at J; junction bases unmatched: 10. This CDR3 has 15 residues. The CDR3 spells CASSFATGLGTEAFF. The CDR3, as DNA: TGTGCCAGCAGTTTTGCGACAGGGTTGGGGACTGAAGCTTTCTTT.

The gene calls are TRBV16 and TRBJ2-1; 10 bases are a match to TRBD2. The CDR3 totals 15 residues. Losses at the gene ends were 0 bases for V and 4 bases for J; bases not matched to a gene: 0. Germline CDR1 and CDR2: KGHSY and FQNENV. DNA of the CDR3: TGTGCCAGCAGCCAATCACTAGCGGGGTACAATGAGCAGTTCTTC. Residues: CASSQSLAGYNEQFF.